This T cell receptor beta chain was recovered during a study of T cell responses to AZD1222 COVID-19 vaccine. Profiled with immunoSEQ multiplex PCR; TCRdb holds only in-frame clones, not every one. This sample has roughly 140,000 clones, with approximately 90% found just once. Trimming cost V 6 bases and J 6 bases; bases outside gene matches: 8. CDR3 length: 14 amino acids. CDR1 is MNHEY and CDR2 is SVGAGI in the germline V gene. Notes on this clone: The antigen is unknown.

Study results and caveats: Repertoires were obtained only post-peak T cell response.

This receptor was identified in an adult in good health. The sequences come from peripheral blood, collected on day 0 of MenACWY control vaccination. The chain recombines TRBV6-5 with TRBJ1-2; 9 nucleotides line up with TRBD1. The CDR3 DNA reads as TGTGCCAGCAGGGAGCCGGACAGGGGCAATGGCTACACCTTC. Its protein product is CASREPDRGNGYTF.